These T cell receptor beta chains were read from a single sample in a study of blood T cell repertoires in COVID-19. The protocol was immunoSEQ multiplex PCR, while the TCRdb copy is restricted to in-frame clones and leaves out a portion. The table lists approximately 300,000 clones, 90% to 95% of them singletons. Sequenced input: PBMCs or T cells enriched from blood (not recorded which). The receptors stem from a woman under 40 who had been exposed to COVID-19. Both conserved end residues are part of each CDR3. The order of the fields is D gene, clone size, V gene, J gene, CDR3 protein, CDR3 DNA. The D gene is left open where the match is weak. The size of a clone is reported for some rows only, either as once, few or many, or as a class for expanded clones.

>NA|NA|TRBV6-6|TRBJ1-6
CASSYGDTSPLHF
TGTGCCAGCAGTTACGGGGACACTTCACCCCTCCACTTT
>NA|NA|TRBV5-1|TRBJ2-5
CASSSTGSAVQETQYF
TGCGCCAGCAGCTCTACAGGGTCCGCGGTTCAAGAGACCCAGTACTTC
>TRBD1|NA|TRBV5-4|TRBJ1-6
CASSSTGLDSPLHF
TGTGCCAGCAGCTCGACAGGGTTGGATTCACCCCTCCACTTT
>NA|NA|TRBV4-2|TRBJ1-5
CASSQERDQPQHF
TGTGCCAGCAGCCAAGAAAGAGATCAGCCCCAGCATTTT
>TRBD1|NA|TRBV4-2|TRBJ1-1
CASSSRDRGNTEAFF
TGTGCCAGCAGCTCCCGGGACAGGGGGAACACTGAAGCTTTCTTT
>TRBD1|NA|TRBV9|TRBJ1-3
CASSANRGADTIYF
TGTGCCAGCAGCGCGAACAGGGGCGCGGACACCATATATTTT
>TRBD2|NA|TRBV4-2|TRBJ2-3
CASSQGSGGAWEDTQYF
TGTGCCAGCAGCCAAGGTAGCGGGGGGGCCTGGGAGGATACGCAGTATTTT
>TRBD2|NA|TRBV5-4|TRBJ2-2
CASSKTSLGDTGELFF
TGTGCCAGCAGCAAGACTAGCTTGGGCGACACCGGGGAGCTGTTTTTT
>TRBD1|NA|TRBV6-5|TRBJ1-2
CASRGTGRNGYTF
TGTGCCAGCAGGGGGACAGGGAGGAATGGCTACACCTTC
>TRBD2|NA|TRBV30|TRBJ2-1
CAWSHVAGGEQFF
TGTGCCTGGAGCCATGTCGCGGGGGGTGAGCAGTTCTTC
>NA|NA|TRBV3-1/TRBV3-2|TRBJ1-4
CASSTLIFGAATNEKLFF
TGTGCCAGCAGCACATTGATTTTTGGAGCTGCAACTAATGAAAAACTGTTTTTT
>TRBD1|NA|TRBV7-2|TRBJ1-5
CASSRTGGRGNQPQHF
TGTGCCAGCAGCCGGACAGGGGGCAGAGGCAATCAGCCCCAGCATTTT
>NA|NA|TRBV29-1|TRBJ1-2
CSVEQREGIYGYTF
TGCAGCGTTGAACAGCGGGAGGGAATCTATGGCTACACCTTC
>NA|NA|TRBV19|TRBJ2-1
CASSLPLVASYNEQFF
TGTGCCAGTAGTCTCCCTCTAGTCGCCTCCTACAATGAGCAGTTCTTC
>NA|NA|TRBV14|TRBJ1-6
CASSQDNRASYNSPLHF
TGTGCCAGCAGCCAAGATAACAGGGCGTCCTATAATTCACCCCTCCACTTT
>NA|NA|TRBV19|TRBJ1-2
CASNDRPTNYGYTF
TGTGCCAGCAACGACAGGCCAACTAACTATGGCTACACCTTC
>NA|NA|TRBV6-2/TRBV6-3|TRBJ2-3
CASSYLSVSTDTQYF
TGTGCCAGCAGTTACCTTAGCGTAAGCACAGATACGCAGTATTTT
>NA|NA|TRBV6-5|TRBJ2-2
CASSYSTRVNTGELFF
TGTGCCAGCAGTTACTCGACCAGGGTCAACACCGGGGAGCTGTTTTTT
>NA|NA|TRBV27|TRBJ1-1
CASSQGRVNTEAFF
TGTGCCAGCAGTCAGGGTCGAGTGAACACTGAAGCTTTCTTT
>NA|NA|TRBV5-1|TRBJ1-2
CASSPVQGRTGYTF
TGCGCCAGCAGCCCGGTCCAGGGGCGTACTGGCTACACCTTC
>NA|NA|TRBV3-1/TRBV3-2|TRBJ2-2
CASSPDSGWGGHTGELFF
TGTGCCAGCAGCCCGGACAGCGGGTGGGGGGGCCACACCGGGGAGCTGTTTTTT
>NA|NA|TRBV30|TRBJ1-2
CAWTVGSFYGYTF
TGTGCCTGGACGGTGGGCAGCTTCTATGGCTACACCTTC
>NA|NA|TRBV7-2|TRBJ2-7
CASSLAPSVLYEQYF
TGTGCCAGCAGCTTAGCCCCTAGCGTCCTCTACGAGCAGTACTTC
>TRBD1|NA|TRBV10-3|TRBJ2-7
CAISPGTGRSYEQYF
TGTGCCATCAGTCCCGGGACAGGGAGGTCCTACGAGCAGTACTTC
>TRBD2|NA|TRBV14|TRBJ2-2
CASSQVPGGIGELFF
TGTGCCAGCAGCCAAGTTCCCGGGGGGATCGGGGAGCTGTTTTTT
>TRBD1|NA|TRBV4-1|TRBJ2-3
CASSHDRGPTDTQYF
TGCGCCAGCAGCCATGACAGGGGACCCACAGATACGCAGTATTTT
>NA|NA|TRBV2|TRBJ2-3
CATRGAPEADTQYF
TGTGCCACCAGGGGGGCCCCTGAAGCAGATACGCAGTATTTT
>NA|NA|TRBV19|TRBJ1-2
CASSRETAYGYTF
TGTGCCAGTAGTAGAGAGACAGCCTATGGCTACACCTTC
>NA|NA|TRBV5-6|TRBJ1-1
CASSLLRQGNTEAFF
TGTGCCAGCAGTTTATTACGGCAGGGGAACACTGAAGCTTTCTTT
>TRBD1|NA|TRBV7-8|TRBJ1-1
CASSSTFGQGDTEAFF
TGTGCCAGCAGCTCTACCTTCGGACAGGGAGACACTGAAGCTTTCTTT
>NA|NA|TRBV7-2|TRBJ1-3
CASRDGSSGNTIYF
TGTGCCAGCAGGGACGGGAGCTCTGGAAACACCATATATTTT
>NA|NA|TRBV12-3/TRBV12-4|TRBJ1-1
CASSRQENTEAFF
TGTGCCAGCTCGAGACAGGAGAACACTGAAGCTTTCTTT
>NA|NA|TRBV6-4|TRBJ1-2
CASSYEAANYGYTF
TGTGCCAGCAGTTACGAGGCGGCTAACTATGGCTACACCTTC
>TRBD2|NA|TRBV4-2|TRBJ2-5
CASSQDRLAGVTQYF
TGTGCCAGCAGCCAAGATCGGCTAGCGGGGGTGACCCAGTACTTC
>NA|NA|TRBV4-3|TRBJ1-6
CASSRSPPQGNNSPLHF
TGCGCCAGCAGCCGCTCGCCACCTCAGGGTAATAATTCACCCCTCCACTTT
>NA|NA|TRBV7-7|TRBJ2-2
CASSLGQGGTGELFF
TGTGCCAGCAGCCTTGGACAGGGAGGGACCGGGGAGCTGTTTTTT
>NA|NA|TRBV2|TRBJ1-2
CASSLQGPNYGYTF
TGTGCCAGCAGCCTACAGGGTCCTAACTATGGCTACACCTTC
>NA|once|TRBV18|TRBJ1-1
CASSPFTGLIAEAFF
TGTGCCAGCTCACCCTTCACAGGGCTAATCGCTGAAGCTTTCTTT
>NA|NA|TRBV7-9|TRBJ1-2
CASSLTGNGYTF
TGTGCCAGCAGCTTAACAGGGAATGGCTACACCTTC
>TRBD1|NA|TRBV14|TRBJ2-7
CASSQGSGGVYEQYF
TGTGCCAGCAGCCAAGGTTCAGGGGGTGTGTACGAGCAGTACTTC
>NA|NA|TRBV30|TRBJ1-1
CAWRQLINTEAFF
TGTGCCTGGAGACAGCTCATAAACACTGAAGCTTTCTTT
>TRBD2|NA|TRBV9|TRBJ2-7
CASSAGLAGLYEQYF
TGTGCCAGCAGCGCCGGACTAGCGGGACTCTACGAGCAGTACTTC
>TRBD1|NA|TRBV5-4|TRBJ1-1
CASSLGTGARLHTEAFF
TGTGCCAGCAGCTTGGGTACAGGGGCTCGACTGCACACTGAAGCTTTCTTT
>NA|few|TRBV7-2|TRBJ2-1
CASSFRDEQFF
TGTGCCAGCAGCTTCAGGGATGAGCAGTTCTTC
>TRBD2|NA|TRBV11-2|TRBJ2-2
CASSPKGLSGSTGELFF
TGTGCCAGCAGCCCGAAGGGCCTTAGCGGGTCCACCGGGGAGCTGTTTTTT
>TRBD2|NA|TRBV7-3|TRBJ2-5
CASSSTGLAGEGQETQYF
TGTGCCAGCAGCTCTACTGGACTAGCGGGGGAAGGCCAAGAGACCCAGTACTTC
>NA|NA|TRBV5-4|TRBJ2-3
CASSYRTVSTDTQYF
TGTGCCAGCAGCTATCGGACAGTTAGCACAGATACGCAGTATTTT
>NA|NA|TRBV4-2|TRBJ1-2
CASSQGLIGRAFSNYGYTF
TGTGCCAGCAGCCAAGGTCTAATAGGCAGGGCTTTTTCTAACTATGGCTACACCTTC
>NA|NA|TRBV6-5|TRBJ2-7
CASNGGTGPYEQYF
TGTGCCAGCAACGGGGGGACAGGTCCTTACGAGCAGTACTTC
>TRBD2|NA|TRBV10-3|TRBJ2-7
CAIRREGAYEQYF
TGTGCCATCAGACGGGAGGGGGCCTACGAGCAGTACTTC